This TCR beta chain was identified during a study of molecular identifiers for immune sequencing clone quantification. The overall study: RNA, taken in replicates from roughly 21,000 or 96,000 naive CD8 cells, was split five ways, with four sequenced. Study-level points and caveats: In cases of identical TCR molecules sharing a barcode, highly expanded clone sizes could be underestimated.

V shed 4 bases and J shed 1 base, with 27 bases lying between them. Germline-derived CDR1 and CDR2 are SGHKS and YYEKEE (reference sequence). The CDR3 sequence is 20 residues long. Naive CD8 T cells were picked out by sorting for CD8+CD4-CCR7+CD45RA+. The authors built bulk TCR libraries by previously described methods with listed TCR primers. One entry per CDR3 protein, called by TCRdb with MiXCR from the PCR reads. The repertoire holds roughly 320,000 distinct CDR3 sequences, with roughly a quarter as singletons. This clonotype has a count of ten or more. Antigen specificity is unknown. V is TRBV5-5 and J is TRBJ1-3, with D perhaps matching TRBD1 (5 bases). Sequences were obtained from naive CD8+ T cells from blood, with Jurkat cell RNA spiked in. Subset in this sample: FACS-sorted CD8+CD4-CCR7+CD45RA+ naive T cells. This TCR came from a human donor in good health. Some libraries in this study had Jurkat cell RNA spiked in. The CDR3 sequence: CASSPIARVPGSPSGNTIYF. For the CDR3, the DNA is TGTGCCAGCAGCCCCATCGCTAGGGTTCCAGGGAGTCCTTCTGGAAACACCATATATTTT. Filled out from reference TRBV5-5 and TRBJ1-3, the complete variable domain reads DAGVTQSPTHLIKTRGQQVTLRCSPISGHKSVSWYQQVLGQGPQFIFQYYEKEERGRGNFPDRFSARQFPNYSSELNVNALLLGDSALYLCASSPIARVPGSPSGNTIYFGEGSWLTVV.